Presented here are 18 T cell receptor beta chains from one specimen sequenced in a study of Graves' ophthalmopathy and Graves' hyperthyroidism. Amplification of TCR beta CDR3 regions used RNA transcripts. HTBI-primed first-round RT-PCR preceded second-round multiplex PCR. MiXCR was run by TCRdb on the multiplex PCR reads, yielding one entry per CDR3 protein. The sample includes about 480,000 distinct CDR3 sequences, roughly an eighth of them seen just once. Sequencing was carried out using blood. These receptors all stem from a woman in her twenties or thirties with Graves' ophthalmopathy.

This clonotype showed up many times. The genes are TRBV14 and TRBJ2-7; D gene ambiguous. CDR1 is SGHDN and CDR2 is FVKESK in the germline V gene. This CDR3 contains 15 residues. Trimming left V 4 bases short and J 4 bases short, with 17 bases between. In nucleotides, the CDR3 is TGTGCCAGCAGCCGGTTCGGATACAATCAGTACGAGCAGTACTTC. It is translated as CASSRFGYNQYEQYF.

This clonotype was seen repeatedly, ten times or more. The rearrangement uses TRBV2 and TRBJ1-1, with D unresolved. Trimming stripped 8 bases from V and 5 bases from J, with 15 bases between. The germline gives CDR1 SNHLY, CDR2 FYNNEI. CDR3 length: 13 amino acids. The CDR3 reads CASGKRVMTEAFF. CDR3 nucleotides: TGTGCCAGCGGGAAGCGGGTGATGACTGAAGCTTTCTTT. The whole variable domain, filled in from reference TRBV2 and TRBJ1-1, reads EPEVTQTPSHQVTQMGQEVILRCVPISNHLYFYWYRQILGQKVEFLVSFYNNEISEKSEIFDDQFSVERPDGSNFTLKIRSTKLEDSAMYFCASGKRVMTEAFFGQGTRLTVV.

Many counts were recorded for this clonotype. The chain links TRBV20-1 to TRBJ1-2; 9 bases are shared with TRBD1. The V and J ends lost 6 bases and 5 bases, in that order; junction bases with no gene match: 7. The CDR3 consists of 13 residues. Germline V gene sequence: CDR1 DFQATT, CDR2 SNEGSKA (reference sequence). The CDR3 here is CSATGQGGYGYTF. In DNA form, the CDR3 reads TGCAGTGCAACGGGACAGGGAGGGTATGGCTACACCTTC.

This clonotype was detected only a few times. The chain carries TRBV2 and TRBJ2-7; possibly TRBD2 for D (5 bases). CDR1 and CDR2 (germline): SNHLY, FYNNEI. This CDR3 has 13 amino acids. V was pared by 7 bases and J by 4 bases, with 14 bases between. CDR3 bases: TGTGCCAGCACCCAGGACTGGACTTACGAGCAGTACTTC. It yields the protein CASTQDWTYEQYF.

This clonotype occurred many times. The genes are TRBV11-3 and TRBJ1-1; D possibly corresponds to TRBD1 (5 bases). V dropped 5 bases and J dropped 0 bases, with 13 bases sitting between them. This CDR3 has 15 amino acids. Germline lookup yields CDR1 SGHNT and CDR2 YENEEA. The CDR3 reads CASSRTRTLNTEAFF. The CDR3 DNA sequence: TGTGCCAGCAGCCGAACGAGGACATTGAACACTGAAGCTTTCTTT.

This clonotype was recorded many times. V and J are TRBV20-1 and TRBJ2-7; 14 nucleotides agree with TRBD2. Germline CDR1 and CDR2: DFQATT and SNEGSKA (reference sequence). V trimming: 6 bases; J trimming: 5 bases; junction bases outside the gene matches: 3. This CDR3 has 13 amino acids. The CDR3 region is CSAPGLAGDEQYF. DNA for the CDR3: TGCAGTGCACCGGGACTAGCGGGAGACGAGCAGTACTTC.

This clonotype showed up many times. The rearrangement joins TRBV25-1 to TRBJ2-7; TRBD2 is a possible D gene (5 bases). Germline values: CDR1 MGHDK, CDR2 SYGVNS. CDR3 length: 14 residues. V was trimmed by 6 bases and J by 4 bases, leaving 16 bases between them. For the CDR3, the DNA is TGTGCCAGCAGGGGCCATCCGACTAAGTACGAGCAGTACTTC. Protein product: CASRGHPTKYEQYF.

This chain links TRBV30 with TRBJ1-1; D may be TRBD1 (5 bases). Trimming removed 4 bases at V and 11 bases at J, with 14 bases between. This CDR3 has 11 amino acids. Per germline, CDR1 GTSNPN and CDR2 SVGIG (reference sequence). In DNA form, the CDR3 reads TGTGCCTGGACTACCTTTGGGGGGGCTTTCTTT. It yields the protein CAWTTFGGAFF.

This clonotype was observed many times. The V and J genes are TRBV28 and TRBJ2-7; D is perhaps TRBD2 (5 bases). In germline, CDR1 is MDHEN, CDR2 SYDVKM. The ends were cut back, 5 bases at V and 2 bases at J, with 28 bases in the middle. This CDR3 has 19 residues. CDR3 bases: TGTGCCAGCAGTATAGTTCTCCTTCGACGAGTCAGCGGTCCCTACGAGCAGTACTTC. Protein product: CASSIVLLRRVSGPYEQYF.

This clonotype was counted ten times or more. The chain combines TRBV20-1 with TRBJ1-2; D perhaps matches TRBD1 (6 bases). Germline CDR1 is DFQATT and CDR2 is SNEGSKA (reference sequence). There are 11 residues in the CDR3. Deletions cut 7 bases from V and 5 bases from J, with 11 bases between. The CDR3 region has the DNA TGCAGTGTTTGGACAGCTTATGGCTACACCTTC. It codes for CSVWTAYGYTF.

This chain joins TRBV12-3 or TRBV12-4 and TRBJ1-1; 7 bases are shared with TRBD1. J was trimmed by 0 bases and V by 6 bases; bases with no gene match: 4. The CDR3 covers 14 residues. CDR3 DNA: TGTGCCAGCAGCAACAGGGGCTTGAACACTGAAGCTTTCTTT. Translated, it gives CASSNRGLNTEAFF.

In its sample, this clonotype was seen many times. The chain couples TRBV12-3 or TRBV12-4 to TRBJ1-2; D perhaps matches TRBD1 (5 bases). Between the trimmed V and J ends, which lost 3 bases and 0 bases, there was a span of 14 bases. CDR3 length equals 16 residues. CDR3 in amino acids: CASSFRAAQANYGYTF. The CDR3 coding sequence is TGTGCCAGCAGTTTCAGGGCAGCCCAAGCTAACTATGGCTACACCTTC.

This clonotype has only a few counts. The CDR3 DNA is TGTGCCAGTAGTATATCCAGGTTGGTCACTGAAGCTTTCTTT. Residues: CASSISRLVTEAFF. V is TRBV19 and J is TRBJ1-1; unclear D gene. The ends were cut back, 2 bases at V and 4 bases at J, with 11 bases in the middle. CDR1 is LNHDA and CDR2 is SQIVND in the germline V gene (reference sequence). The CDR3 sequence is 14 residues long.

This clonotype was seen repeatedly, ten times or more. CDR3 residues: CASSQTGGPEAFF. The DNA of the CDR3 is TGCGCCAGCAGCCAGACAGGGGGCCCCGAAGCTTTCTTT. The genes are TRBV4-1 and TRBJ1-1, with 10 bases lining up with TRBD1. The CDR3 consists of 13 residues. In germline, CDR1 is MGHRA, CDR2 YSYEKL. Trimming took 3 bases from V and 8 from J; bases not matched to a gene: 3.

The V gene is TRBV27, the J gene TRBJ2-1, with TRBD2 matching over 9 bases. This CDR3 comprises 14 residues. Germline lookup yields CDR1 MNHEY and CDR2 SMNVEV (reference sequence). The V and J ends lost 4 bases and 9 bases, in that order; junction bases with no gene match: 7. The CDR3 protein is CASSSAGGGSEQFF. In DNA, the CDR3 is TGTGCCAGCAGTTCAGCGGGGGGAGGCAGTGAGCAGTTCTTC.

This clonotype was detected a few times. V is TRBV5-6 and J is TRBJ2-7, with D perhaps TRBD1 (6 bases). Looked up from germline, CDR1 is SGHDT and CDR2 is YYEEEE. With 4 bases removed from V and 0 bases from J, the gap between germline ends came to 14 bases. The CDR3 length is 15 residues. This CDR3 reads CASSPTGALSYEQYF. The CDR3 coding sequence is TGTGCCAGCAGCCCGACAGGAGCCCTCTCCTACGAGCAGTACTTC.

The chain combines TRBV11-2 with TRBJ1-1, with TRBD1 as a possible D gene (6 bases). V was shortened by 4 bases and J by 4 bases, with 25 bases between the two germline ends. CDR1 SGHAT and CDR2 FQNNGV come from the germline V gene. The length of the CDR3 is 18 residues. As DNA, the CDR3 is TGTGCCAGCAGCTGGGGGCCGCTAGCGCGTCGCTTGCCCACTGAAGCTTTCTTT. As protein: CASSWGPLARRLPTEAFF.

The V call is TRBV6-2 or TRBV6-3, the J call TRBJ2-5, with TRBD2 identical over 11 bases. Judging by the DNA end, TRBJ2-7 fits better; the J call may be wrong. The V gene's germline CDR1 is MNHEY and CDR2 SVGEGT. The CDR3 runs to 15 residues. The CDR3 reads CASRGGTSGSYEQYF. For the CDR3, the DNA is TGTGCCAGCAGGGGGGGGACTAGCGGATCCTACGAGCAGTACTTC.